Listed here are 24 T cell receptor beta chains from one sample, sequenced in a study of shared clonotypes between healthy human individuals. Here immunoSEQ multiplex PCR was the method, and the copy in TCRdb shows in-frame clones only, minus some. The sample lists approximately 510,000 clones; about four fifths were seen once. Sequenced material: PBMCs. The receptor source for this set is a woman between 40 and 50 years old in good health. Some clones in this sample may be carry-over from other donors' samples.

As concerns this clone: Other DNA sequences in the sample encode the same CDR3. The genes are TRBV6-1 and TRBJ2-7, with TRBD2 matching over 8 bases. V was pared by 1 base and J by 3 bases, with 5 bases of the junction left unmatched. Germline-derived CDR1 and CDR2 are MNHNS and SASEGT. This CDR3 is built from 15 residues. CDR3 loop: CASSEGLAGGYEQYF. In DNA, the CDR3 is TGTGCCAGCAGTGAAGGCCTTGCGGGAGGCTACGAGCAGTACTTC.

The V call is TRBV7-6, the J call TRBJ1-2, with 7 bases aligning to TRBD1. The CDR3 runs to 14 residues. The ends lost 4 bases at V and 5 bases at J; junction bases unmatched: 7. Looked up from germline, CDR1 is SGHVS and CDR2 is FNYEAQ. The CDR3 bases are TGTGCCAGCAGCTCAGGGGGGGCGGCGTATGGCTACACCTTC. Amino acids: CASSSGGAAYGYTF.

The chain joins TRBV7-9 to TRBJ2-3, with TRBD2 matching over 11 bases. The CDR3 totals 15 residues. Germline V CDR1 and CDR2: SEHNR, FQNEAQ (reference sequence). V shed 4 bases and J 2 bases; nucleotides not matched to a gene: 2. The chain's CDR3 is CASSSGLADTDTQYF. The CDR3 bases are TGTGCCAGCAGCTCGGGACTAGCGGACACAGATACGCAGTATTTT.

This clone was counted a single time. The CDR3 is CAWSPTYLGELFF. The CDR3 bases are TGTGCCTGGAGTCCGACATATCTCGGGGAGCTGTTTTTT. This chain uses TRBV30 with TRBJ2-2; D is undetermined. The CDR3 consists of 13 residues. With 2 bases removed from V and 7 bases from J, the gap between germline ends came to 11 bases. Germline CDR1 is GTSNPN and CDR2 is SVGIG (reference sequence).

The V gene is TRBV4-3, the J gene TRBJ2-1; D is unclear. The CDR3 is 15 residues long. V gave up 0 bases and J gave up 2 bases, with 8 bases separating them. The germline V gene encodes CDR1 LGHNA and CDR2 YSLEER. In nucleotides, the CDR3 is TGCGCCAGCAGCCAAGAAGGCTGGCCCTACAATGAGCAGTTCTTC. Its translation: CASSQEGWPYNEQFF.

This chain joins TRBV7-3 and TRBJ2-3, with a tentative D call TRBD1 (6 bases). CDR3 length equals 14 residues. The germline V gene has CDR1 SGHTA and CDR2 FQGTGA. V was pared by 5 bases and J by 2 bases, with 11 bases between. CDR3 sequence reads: CASSRDRFTDTQYF. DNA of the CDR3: TGTGCCAGCAGCCGAGACAGGTTCACAGATACGCAGTATTTT.

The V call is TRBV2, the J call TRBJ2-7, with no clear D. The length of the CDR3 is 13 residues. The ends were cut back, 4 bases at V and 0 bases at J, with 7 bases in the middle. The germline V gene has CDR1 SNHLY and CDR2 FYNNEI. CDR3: CASSVHSSYEQYF. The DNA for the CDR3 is TGTGCCAGCAGTGTTCACAGCTCCTACGAGCAGTACTTC. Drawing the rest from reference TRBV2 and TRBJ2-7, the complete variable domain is EPEVTQTPSHQVTQMGQEVILRCVPISNHLYFYWYRQILGQKVEFLVSFYNNEISEKSEIFDDQFSVERPDGSNFTLKIRSTKLEDSAMYFCASSVHSSYEQYFGPGTRLTVT.

CDR3 loop: CASSGAGGSYNEQFF. The DNA of the CDR3 is TGTGCCAGCAGTGGAGCGGGCGGGTCCTACAATGAGCAGTTCTTC. The chain is built from TRBV6-4 and TRBJ2-1, with D tentatively TRBD2 (6 bases). Trimming stripped 4 bases from V and 1 base from J, with 11 bases between. Germline V gene data show CDR1 as MRHNA and CDR2 as SNTAGT. The CDR3 runs to 15 residues.

The CDR3 DNA reads TGTGCCAGCAGCTTCAGAACTAGCGGACACAATGAGCAGTTCTTC. The encoded protein is CASSFRTSGHNEQFF. V gene TRBV7-4 combines with J gene TRBJ2-1, with TRBD2 matching over 8 bases. With 3 bases clipped from V and 5 bases from J, the junction kept 6 bases outside the gene matches. Germline V gene lookup returns CDR1 SGHVT and CDR2 SQSDAQ. The CDR3 is 15 residues long.

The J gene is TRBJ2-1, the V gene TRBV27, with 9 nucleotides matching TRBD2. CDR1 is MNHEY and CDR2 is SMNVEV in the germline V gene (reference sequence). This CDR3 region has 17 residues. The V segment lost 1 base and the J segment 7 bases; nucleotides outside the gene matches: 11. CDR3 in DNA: TGTGCCAGCAGTTTATGGGCGAGGGCGGGAGGGTGGAATGAGCAGTTCTTC. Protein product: CASSLWARAGGWNEQFF.

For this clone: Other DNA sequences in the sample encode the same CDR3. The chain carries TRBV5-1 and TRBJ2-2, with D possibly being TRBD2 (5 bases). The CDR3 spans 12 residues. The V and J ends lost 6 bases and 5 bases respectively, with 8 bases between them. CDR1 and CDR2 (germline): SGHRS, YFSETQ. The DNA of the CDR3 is TGCGCCAGCACCTCGGGGACCGGGGAGCTGTTTTTT. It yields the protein CASTSGTGELFF. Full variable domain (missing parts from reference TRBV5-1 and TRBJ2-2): KAGVTQTPRYLIKTRGQQVTLSCSPISGHRSVSWYQQTPGQGLQFLFEYFSETQRNKGNFPGRFSGRQFSNSRSEMNVSTLELGDSALYLCASTSGTGELFFGEGSRLTVL.

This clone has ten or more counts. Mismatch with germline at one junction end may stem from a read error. CDR3 residues: CAIREWGAYTEAFF. The DNA of the CDR3 is TGTGCCATCAGAGAGTGGGGGGCTTACACTGAAGCTTTCTTT. V usage is TRBV10-3 and J usage is TRBJ1-1; maybe TRBD1 (6 bases). The CDR3 contains 14 residues. Germline CDR1 and CDR2: ENHRY and SYGVKD.

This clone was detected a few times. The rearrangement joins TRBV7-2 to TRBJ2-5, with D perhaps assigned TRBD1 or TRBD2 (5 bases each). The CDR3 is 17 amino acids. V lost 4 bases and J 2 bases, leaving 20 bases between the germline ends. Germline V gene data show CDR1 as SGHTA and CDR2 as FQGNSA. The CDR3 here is CASSSPRGRSFQETQYF. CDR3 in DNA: TGTGCCAGCAGCTCCCCCCGGGGACGGAGTTTTCAAGAGACCCAGTACTTC.

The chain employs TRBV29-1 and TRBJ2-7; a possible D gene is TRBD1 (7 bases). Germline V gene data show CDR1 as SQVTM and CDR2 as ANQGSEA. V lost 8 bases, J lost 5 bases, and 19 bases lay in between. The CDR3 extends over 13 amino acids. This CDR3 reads CSSLAGGSDEQYF. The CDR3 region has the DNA TGCAGCAGTTTAGCAGGGGGGTCGGACGAGCAGTACTTC.

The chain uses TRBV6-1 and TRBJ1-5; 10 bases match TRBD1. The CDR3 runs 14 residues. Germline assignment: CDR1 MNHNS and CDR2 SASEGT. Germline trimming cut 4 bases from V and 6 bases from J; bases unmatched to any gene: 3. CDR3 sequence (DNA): TGTGCCAGCAGTGGGACAGGGGGAGTTCAGCCCCAGCATTTT. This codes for CASSGTGGVQPQHF.

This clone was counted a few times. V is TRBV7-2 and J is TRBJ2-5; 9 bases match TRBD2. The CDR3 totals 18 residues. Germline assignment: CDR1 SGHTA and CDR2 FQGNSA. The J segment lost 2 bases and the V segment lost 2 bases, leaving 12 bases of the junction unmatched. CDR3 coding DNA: TGTGCCAGCAGCTTACTCCCGCCCCTAGCGGGGAGACAAGAGACCCAGTACTTC. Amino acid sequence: CASSLLPPLAGRQETQYF. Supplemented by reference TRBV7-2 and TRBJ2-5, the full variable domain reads GAGVSQSPSNKVTEKGKDVELRCDPISGHTALYWYRQSLGQGLEFLIYFQGNSAPDKSGLPSDRFSAERTGGSVSTLTIQRTQQEDSAVYLCASSLLPPLAGRQETQYFGPGTRLLVL.

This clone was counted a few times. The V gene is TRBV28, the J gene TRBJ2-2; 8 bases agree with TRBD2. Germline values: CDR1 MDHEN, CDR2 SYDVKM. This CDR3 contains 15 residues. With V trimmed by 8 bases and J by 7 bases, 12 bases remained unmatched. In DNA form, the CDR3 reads TGTGCCAGCGAGACCCGGGGGGGGATTGACGGGGAGCTGTTTTTT. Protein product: CASETRGGIDGELFF. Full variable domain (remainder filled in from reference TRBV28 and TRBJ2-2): DVKVTQSSRYLVKRTGEKVFLECVQDMDHENMFWYRQDPGLGLRLIYFSYDVKMKEKGDIPEGYSVSREKKERFSLILESASTNQTSMYLCASETRGGIDGELFFGEGSRLTVL.

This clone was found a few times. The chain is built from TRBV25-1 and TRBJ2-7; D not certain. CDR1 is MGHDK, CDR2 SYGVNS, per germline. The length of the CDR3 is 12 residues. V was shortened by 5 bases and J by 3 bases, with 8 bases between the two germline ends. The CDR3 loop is CASSREVYEQYF. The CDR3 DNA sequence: TGTGCCAGCAGTAGAGAGGTCTACGAGCAGTACTTC.

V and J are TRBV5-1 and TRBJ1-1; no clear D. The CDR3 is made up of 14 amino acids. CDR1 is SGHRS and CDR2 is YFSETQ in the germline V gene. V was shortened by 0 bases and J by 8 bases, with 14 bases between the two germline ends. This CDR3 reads CASSLGTYTVEAFF. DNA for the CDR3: TGCGCCAGCAGCTTGGGCACCTACACTGTAGAAGCTTTCTTT.

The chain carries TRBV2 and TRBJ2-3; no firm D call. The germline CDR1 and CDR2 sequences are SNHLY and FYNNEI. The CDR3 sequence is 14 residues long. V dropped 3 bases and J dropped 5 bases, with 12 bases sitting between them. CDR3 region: CASSDRTGQDTQYF. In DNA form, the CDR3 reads TGTGCCAGCAGTGACCGGACCGGGCAAGATACGCAGTATTTT. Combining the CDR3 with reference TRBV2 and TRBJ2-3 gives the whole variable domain EPEVTQTPSHQVTQMGQEVILRCVPISNHLYFYWYRQILGQKVEFLVSFYNNEISEKSEIFDDQFSVERPDGSNFTLKIRSTKLEDSAMYFCASSDRTGQDTQYFGPGTRLTVL.

This chain's CDR3 is CASSPLGIAGLNEQFF. CDR3 bases: TGTGCCAGCAGTCCCCTAGGGATAGCGGGATTGAATGAGCAGTTCTTC. The V call is TRBV28, the J call TRBJ2-1; the match to TRBD2 covers 8 bases. V lost 5 bases, J lost 7 bases, and 13 bases stayed unmatched. CDR3 size: 16 residues. Per the germline V gene, CDR1 is MDHEN and CDR2 is SYDVKM.

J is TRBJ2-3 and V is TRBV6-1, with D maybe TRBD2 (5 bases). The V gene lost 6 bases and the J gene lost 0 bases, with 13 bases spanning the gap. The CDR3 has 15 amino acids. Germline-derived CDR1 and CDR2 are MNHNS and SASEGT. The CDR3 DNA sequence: TGTGCCAGCAGAAACCGGGAACCTAGCACAGATACGCAGTATTTT. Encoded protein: CASRNREPSTDTQYF.

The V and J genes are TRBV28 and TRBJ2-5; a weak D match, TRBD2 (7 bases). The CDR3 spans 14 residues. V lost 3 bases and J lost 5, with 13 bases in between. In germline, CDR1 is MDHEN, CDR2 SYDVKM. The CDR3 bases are TGTGCCAGCAGTTTGGGGGGGCGGGTGGAGACCCAGTACTTC. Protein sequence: CASSLGGRVETQYF. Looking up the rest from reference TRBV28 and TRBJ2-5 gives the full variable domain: DVKVTQSSRYLVKRTGEKVFLECVQDMDHENMFWYRQDPGLGLRLIYFSYDVKMKEKGDIPEGYSVSREKKERFSLILESASTNQTSMYLCASSLGGRVETQYFGPGTRLLVL.

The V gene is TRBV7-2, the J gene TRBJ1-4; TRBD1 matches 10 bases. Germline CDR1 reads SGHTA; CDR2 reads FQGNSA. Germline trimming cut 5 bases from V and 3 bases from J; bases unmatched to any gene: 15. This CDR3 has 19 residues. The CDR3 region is CASSQPWGTGEFSNEKLFF. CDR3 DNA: TGTGCCAGCAGCCAACCCTGGGGGACAGGGGAGTTTTCTAATGAAAAACTGTTTTTT.